Following are 10 T cell receptor beta chains from one sample sequenced in a study of blood T cell repertoires in COVID-19. Data came from immunoSEQ multiplex PCR; TCRdb stores just in-frame clones and leaves some out. The table includes fewer than 300,000 clones, around 88% detected once. The sample was PBMCs or T cells enriched from blood (not recorded which). The receptors shown here come from a woman aged 40 to 50 with acute COVID-19.

The rearrangement links TRBV5-1 to TRBJ2-3; no definite D call. Germline values: CDR1 SGHRS, CDR2 YFSETQ. The ends were cut back, 6 bases at V and 3 bases at J, with 23 bases in the middle. This CDR3 comprises 17 residues. The CDR3 spells CASKRGEASPRTDTQYF. The DNA of the CDR3 is TGCGCCAGCAAGCGCGGAGAAGCCTCACCAAGGACAGATACGCAGTATTTT.

The chain carries TRBV9 and TRBJ1-1, with D possibly being TRBD1 (6 bases). Trimming pared 4 bases from V and 3 bases from J, leaving 22 bases between. The germline V gene encodes CDR1 SGDLS and CDR2 YYNGEE. The CDR3 has 17 residues. CDR3 region: CASSPRWGGVGDTEAFF. Here the CDR3 DNA reads TGTGCCAGCAGCCCCCGCTGGGGGGGCGTGGGAGACACTGAAGCTTTCTTT.

V and J are TRBV6-2 or TRBV6-3 and TRBJ2-7; D is possibly TRBD2 (6 bases). The germline V gene encodes CDR1 MNHEY and CDR2 SVGEGT. The CDR3 covers 14 residues. The V end lost 4 bases, the J end lost 4 bases, and 14 bases lay between the germline ends. The CDR3 spells CASSLEAGGYEQYF. CDR3 DNA sequence: TGTGCCAGCAGTTTAGAAGCGGGCGGGTACGAGCAGTACTTC.

This chain connects TRBV6-2 or TRBV6-3 to TRBJ1-2; D ambiguous. Germline loops: CDR1 MNHEY, CDR2 SVGEGT. The germline V and J ends were trimmed by 2 bases and 0 bases, with 7 bases remaining between them. This CDR3 region has 14 residues. CDR3 sequence (DNA): TGTGCCAGCAGTTACACGGAGTCTAACTATGGCTACACCTTC. It yields the protein CASSYTESNYGYTF.

The chain couples TRBV7-3 to TRBJ2-1; 7 bases line up with TRBD2. Germline V gene data show CDR1 as SGHTA and CDR2 as FQGTGA. V lost 4 bases and J lost 4; bases outside the gene matches: 13. This CDR3 has 17 residues. CDR3 residues: CASSSAGAQNWYNEQFF. In nucleotides, the CDR3 is TGTGCCAGCAGCTCCGCGGGAGCCCAAAACTGGTACAATGAGCAGTTCTTC.

This chain joins TRBV6-5 and TRBJ2-7; TRBD1 is a possible D gene (6 bases). Germline CDR1 is MNHEY and CDR2 is SVGAGI. The CDR3 length is 12 residues. V lost 6 bases to trimming and J lost 5 bases, with 11 bases between them. The DNA of the CDR3 is TGTGCCAGCAGCCGGGACACCCACGAGCAGTACTTC. Its protein product is CASSRDTHEQYF.

The V call is TRBV5-4, the J call TRBJ1-1, with 10 bases fitting TRBD1. Trimming removed 0 bases from V and 6 bases from J; junction bases left unmatched: 11. The CDR3 extends over 17 amino acids. CDR1 SGHNT and CDR2 YYREEE come from the germline V gene (reference sequence). CDR3 protein: CASSLGVPGQGLAEAFF. CDR3 in DNA: TGTGCCAGCAGCTTGGGAGTCCCGGGACAGGGGCTTGCTGAAGCTTTCTTT.

The V and J genes are TRBV19 and TRBJ1-5; possible D gene TRBD1, 5 bases. The germline V and J ends were trimmed by 8 bases and 11 bases, with 25 bases remaining between them. CDR1 and CDR2 from the germline V gene are LNHDA and SQIVND (reference sequence). The CDR3 spans 15 residues. The CDR3 protein is CASRMSRASPLAQHF. DNA for the CDR3: TGTGCCAGTCGGATGAGCAGGGCCTCTCCATTAGCCCAGCATTTT.

This clone was picked up a small number of times. The chain joins TRBV27 to TRBJ2-1; TRBD2 aligns across 13 bases. The germline V gene has CDR1 MNHEY and CDR2 SMNVEV (reference sequence). The V gene end was trimmed by 5 bases and the J gene end by 5 bases; junction bases not matched to a gene: 9. The CDR3 loop spans 17 amino acids. In DNA form, the CDR3 reads TGTGCCAGCAGTGCCATCCCACTAGCGGGAGGGGACAATGAGCAGTTCTTC. Protein sequence: CASSAIPLAGGDNEQFF.

The CDR3 region is CASNPSGRALDTQYF. In nucleotides, the CDR3 is TGTGCCAGTAACCCTAGCGGGAGGGCCTTAGATACGCAGTATTTT. The chain carries TRBV19 and TRBJ2-3, with 12 positions matching TRBD2. With 7 bases clipped from V and 5 bases from J, the junction kept 7 bases outside the gene matches. The CDR3 extends over 15 amino acids. Germline loops: CDR1 LNHDA, CDR2 SQIVND (reference sequence).